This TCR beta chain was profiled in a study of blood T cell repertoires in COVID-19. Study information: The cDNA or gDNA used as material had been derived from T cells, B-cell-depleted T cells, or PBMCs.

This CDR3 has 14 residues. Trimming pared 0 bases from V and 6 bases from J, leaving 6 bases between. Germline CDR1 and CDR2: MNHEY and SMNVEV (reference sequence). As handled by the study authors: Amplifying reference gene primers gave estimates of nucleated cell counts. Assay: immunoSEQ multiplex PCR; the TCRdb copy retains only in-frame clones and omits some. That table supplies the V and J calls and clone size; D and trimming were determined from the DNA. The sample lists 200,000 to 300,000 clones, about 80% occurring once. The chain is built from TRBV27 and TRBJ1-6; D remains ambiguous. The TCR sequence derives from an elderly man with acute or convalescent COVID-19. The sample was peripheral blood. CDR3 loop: CASSLSNFNSPLHF. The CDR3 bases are TGTGCCAGCAGTTTATCGAACTTTAATTCACCCCTCCACTTT.